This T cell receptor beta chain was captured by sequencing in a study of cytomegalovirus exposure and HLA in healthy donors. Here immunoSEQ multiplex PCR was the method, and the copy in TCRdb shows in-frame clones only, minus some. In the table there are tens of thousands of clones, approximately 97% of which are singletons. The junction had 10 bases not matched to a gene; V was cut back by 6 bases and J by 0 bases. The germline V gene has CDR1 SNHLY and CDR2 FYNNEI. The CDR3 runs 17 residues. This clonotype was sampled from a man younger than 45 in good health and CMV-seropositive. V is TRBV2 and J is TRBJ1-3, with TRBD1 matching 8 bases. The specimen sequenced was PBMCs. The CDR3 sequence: CASRPGTGRSSGNTIYF. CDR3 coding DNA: TGTGCCAGCAGACCCGGGACAGGACGTAGCTCTGGAAACACCATATATTTT.